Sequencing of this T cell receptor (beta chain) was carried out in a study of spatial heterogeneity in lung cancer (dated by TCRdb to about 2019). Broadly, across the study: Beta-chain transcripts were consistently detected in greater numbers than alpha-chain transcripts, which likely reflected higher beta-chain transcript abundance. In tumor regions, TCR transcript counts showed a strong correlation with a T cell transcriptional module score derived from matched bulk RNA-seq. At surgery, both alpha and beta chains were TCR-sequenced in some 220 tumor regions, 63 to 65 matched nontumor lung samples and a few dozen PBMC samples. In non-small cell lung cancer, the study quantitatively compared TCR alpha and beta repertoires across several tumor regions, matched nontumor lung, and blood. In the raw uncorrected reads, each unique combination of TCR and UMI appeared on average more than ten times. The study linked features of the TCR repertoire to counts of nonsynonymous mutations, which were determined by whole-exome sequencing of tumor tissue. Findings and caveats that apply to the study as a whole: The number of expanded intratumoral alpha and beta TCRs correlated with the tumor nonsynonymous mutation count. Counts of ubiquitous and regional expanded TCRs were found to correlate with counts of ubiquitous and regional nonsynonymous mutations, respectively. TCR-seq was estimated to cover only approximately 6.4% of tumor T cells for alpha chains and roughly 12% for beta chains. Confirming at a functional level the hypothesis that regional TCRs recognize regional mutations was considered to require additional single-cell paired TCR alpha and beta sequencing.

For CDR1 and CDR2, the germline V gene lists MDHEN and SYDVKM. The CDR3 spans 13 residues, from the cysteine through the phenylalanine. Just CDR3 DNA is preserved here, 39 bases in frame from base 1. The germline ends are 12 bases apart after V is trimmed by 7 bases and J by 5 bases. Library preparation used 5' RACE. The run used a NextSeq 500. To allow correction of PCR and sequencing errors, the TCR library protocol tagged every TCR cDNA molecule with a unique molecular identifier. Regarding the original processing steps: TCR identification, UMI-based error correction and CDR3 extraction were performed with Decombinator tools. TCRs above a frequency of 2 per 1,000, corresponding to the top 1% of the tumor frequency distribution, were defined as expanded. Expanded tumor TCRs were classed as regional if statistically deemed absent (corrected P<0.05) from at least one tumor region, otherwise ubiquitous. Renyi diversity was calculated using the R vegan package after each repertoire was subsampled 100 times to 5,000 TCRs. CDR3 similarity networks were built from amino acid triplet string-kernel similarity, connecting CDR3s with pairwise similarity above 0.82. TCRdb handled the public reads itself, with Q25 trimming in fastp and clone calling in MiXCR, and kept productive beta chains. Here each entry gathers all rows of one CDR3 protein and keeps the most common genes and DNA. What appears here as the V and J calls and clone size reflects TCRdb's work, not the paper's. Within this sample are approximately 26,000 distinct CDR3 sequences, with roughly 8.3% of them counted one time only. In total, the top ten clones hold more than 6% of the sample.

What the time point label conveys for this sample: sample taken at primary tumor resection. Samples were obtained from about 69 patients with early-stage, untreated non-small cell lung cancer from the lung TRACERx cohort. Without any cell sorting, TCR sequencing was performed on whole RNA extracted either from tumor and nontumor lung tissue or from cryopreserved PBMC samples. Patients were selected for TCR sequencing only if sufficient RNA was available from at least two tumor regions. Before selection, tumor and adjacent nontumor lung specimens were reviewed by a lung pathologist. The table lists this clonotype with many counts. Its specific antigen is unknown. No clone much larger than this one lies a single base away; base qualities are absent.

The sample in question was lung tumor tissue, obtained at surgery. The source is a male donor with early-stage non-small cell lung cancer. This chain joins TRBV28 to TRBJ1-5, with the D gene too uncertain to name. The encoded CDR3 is CASIDLLDQPQHF. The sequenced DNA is TGTGCCAGCATCGATCTATTAGATCAGCCCCAGCATTTT.